This T cell receptor (beta chain) was sequenced during a study of sequential checkpoint blockade in melanoma. Study details: Each arm's sequence ended with maintenance nivolumab. 75 to 95 pretreatment tumor DNA samples were TCRβ immunosequenced. Matched biopsies came pretreatment and at week 13 for 20 to 25 patients.

The method was immunoSEQ multiplex PCR; TCRdb's version includes in-frame clones alone and lacks a portion of them. Here the sample spans some 7,200 clones, approximately 22% being singletons. Stated treatment: randomized to nivolumab then ipilimumab (arm A) or the reverse (arm B). This clone has ten or more counts. There are 16 residues in the CDR3. The chain joins TRBV7-5 to TRBJ2-2. TRBV7-5 is marked as a pseudogene. This sample comprised tumor tissue (inferred from file names), obtained from a patient given nivolumab and ipilimumab in sequence. This receptor was taken from a human donor with melanoma. CDR3: CASSLTAYMNTGELFF. The CDR3 coding sequence is TGTGCCAGCAGCTTAACTGCTTACATGAACACCGGGGAGCTGTTTTTT.